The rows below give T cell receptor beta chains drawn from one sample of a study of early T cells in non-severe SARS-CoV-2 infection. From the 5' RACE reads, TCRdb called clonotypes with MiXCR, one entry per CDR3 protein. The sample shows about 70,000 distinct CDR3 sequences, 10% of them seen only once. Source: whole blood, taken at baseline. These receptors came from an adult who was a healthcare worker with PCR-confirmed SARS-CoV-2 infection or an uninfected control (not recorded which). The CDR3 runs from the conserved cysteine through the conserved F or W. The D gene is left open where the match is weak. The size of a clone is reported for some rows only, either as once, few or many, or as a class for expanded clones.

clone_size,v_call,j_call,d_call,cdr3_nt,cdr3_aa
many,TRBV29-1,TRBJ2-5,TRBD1,TGCAGCGTTGAAGATCCGACAGGGGCAGGGGAGACCCAGTACTTC,CSVEDPTGAGETQYF
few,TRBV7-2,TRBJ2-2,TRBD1,TGTGCCAGCAGCTCAGGGGGCACGAACACCGGGGAGCTGTTTTTT,CASSSGGTNTGELFF
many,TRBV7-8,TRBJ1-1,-,TGTGCCAGCAGCTTAGGACATTCGAACACTGAAGCTTTCTTT,CASSLGHSNTEAFF
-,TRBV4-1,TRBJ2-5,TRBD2,TGCGCCAGCAGCCACCCGGGACTAGCGGGAGGGCCGGGTCAAGAGACCCAGTACTTC,CASSHPGLAGGPGQETQYF
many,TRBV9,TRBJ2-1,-,TGTGCCAGCAGCGTAAGGGTGGGAGCCCTGAGCTCCTACAATGAGCAGTTCTTC,CASSVRVGALSSYNEQFF
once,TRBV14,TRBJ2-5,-,TGTGCCAGCACAAGACGGCCGCAAGAGTCCCAGTACTTC,CASTRRPQESQYF
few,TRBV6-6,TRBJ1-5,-,TGTGCCAGCAGTTACTCGACCCGGACGGACGGTAGCAATCAGCCCCAGCATTTT,CASSYSTRTDGSNQPQHF
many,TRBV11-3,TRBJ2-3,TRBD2,TGTGCCAGCAGCTATGGGACTAGCGGGGGCACAGATACGCAGTATTTT,CASSYGTSGGTDTQYF
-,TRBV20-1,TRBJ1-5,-,TGCAGTGCCGAGAGCACTCAGCCCCAGCATTTT,CSAESTQPQHF
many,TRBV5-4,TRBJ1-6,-,TGTGCCAGCAGCCCCGGAGGGGGGGCCTATAATTCACCCCTCCACTTT,CASSPGGGAYNSPLHF
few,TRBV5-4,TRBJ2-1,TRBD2,TGTGCCAGCAGCTTGTGGGGACTAGTGGACAATGAGCAGTTCTTC,CASSLWGLVDNEQFF
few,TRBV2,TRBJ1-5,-,TGTGCCAGCAGTGGTCTGATTAGCAATCAGCCCCAGCATTTT,CASSGLISNQPQHF
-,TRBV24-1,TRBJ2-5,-,TGTGCCACCAGTGATTATAACGGGGACCGGTTTCAGTACTTC,CATSDYNGDRFQYF
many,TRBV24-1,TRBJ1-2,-,TGTGCCACCAGTGAACAGGGATGGAGCTATGGCTACACCTTC,CATSEQGWSYGYTF
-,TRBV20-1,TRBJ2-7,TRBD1,TGCAGTGCTAGGGGCACCCGGGACAGGGGGCAGGTAGTGTACGAGCAGTACTTC,CSARGTRDRGQVVYEQYF
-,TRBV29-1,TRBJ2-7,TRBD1,TGCAGCGCCCGGACAGGGGGCAACACCTACGAGCAGTACTTC,CSARTGGNTYEQYF
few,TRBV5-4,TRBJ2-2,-,TGTGCCAGCAGCACCCGGACAGTCCATACCGGGGAGCTGTTTTTT,CASSTRTVHTGELFF
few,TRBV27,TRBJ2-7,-,TGTGCCAGCAGTTACCTGGGGGGGACAGTATCCTACGAGCAGTACTTC,CASSYLGGTVSYEQYF
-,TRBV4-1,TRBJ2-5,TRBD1,TGCGCCAGCAGCCGAGGGACAGCCGACCTGCGCGGCACCCAGTACTTC,CASSRGTADLRGTQYF
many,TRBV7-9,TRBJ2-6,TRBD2,TGTGCCAGCAGCGCCTCCGGGACTAGCACTGGGGCCAACGTCCTGACTTTC,CASSASGTSTGANVLTF
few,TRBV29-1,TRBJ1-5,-,TGCAGCGTTGCCCCGGCGGGGGATCAGCCCCAGCATTTT,CSVAPAGDQPQHF
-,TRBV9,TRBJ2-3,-,TGTGCCAGCAGCGTATCCAGCACAGATACGCAGTATTTT,CASSVSSTDTQYF
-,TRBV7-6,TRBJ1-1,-,TGTGCCAGCAGCTTATACGGTAACACTGAAGCTTTCTTT,CASSLYGNTEAFF
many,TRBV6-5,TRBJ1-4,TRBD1,TGTGCCAGCAGTTACGGGGTGGACAGGGGTGAAAAACTGTTTTTT,CASSYGVDRGEKLFF
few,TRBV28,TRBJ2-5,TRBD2,TGTGCCAGCGGACTAGCGGGGACCCAAGAGACCCAGTACTTC,CASGLAGTQETQYF
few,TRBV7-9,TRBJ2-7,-,TGTGCCAGCAGCTTAGACGCGGACGAGCAGTACTTC,CASSLDADEQYF
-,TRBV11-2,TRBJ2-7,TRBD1,TGTGCCAGCAGCCTTGACAGGGACGAGCAGTACTTC,CASSLDRDEQYF
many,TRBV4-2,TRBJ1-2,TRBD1,TGTGCCAGCAGCCAAGAGCCCCAGGGGGCGGGCTATGGCTACACCTTC,CASSQEPQGAGYGYTF
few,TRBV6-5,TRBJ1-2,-,TGTGCCAGCAGTCTAACGACAGGAAACCTTTATGGCTACACCTTC,CASSLTTGNLYGYTF
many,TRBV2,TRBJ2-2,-,TGTGCCAGCAGTGCGGGGCACGCCACCGGGGAGCTGTTTTTT,CASSAGHATGELFF
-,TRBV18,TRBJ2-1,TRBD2,TGTGCCAGCTCTCGACTAGCGGGACTCGACAATGAGCAGTTCTTC,CASSRLAGLDNEQFF
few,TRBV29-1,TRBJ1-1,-,TGCAGCGTTGGTAGTCAGGGTTACTCTGAAGCTTTCTTT,CSVGSQGYSEAFF
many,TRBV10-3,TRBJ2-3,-,TGTGCCATCAGTGTTAGGGATACGCAGTATTTT,CAISVRDTQYF
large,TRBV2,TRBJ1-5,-,TGTGCCAGCAGGGGAGGGGCATACCTCAATCAGCCCCAGCATTTT,CASRGGAYLNQPQHF
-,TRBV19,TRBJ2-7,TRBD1,TGTGCCAGTAGGGACAGGGCTACCTACGAGCAGTACTTC,CASRDRATYEQYF
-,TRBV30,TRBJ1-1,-,TGTGCCTGGAGCGCAGGGCTCGACACTGAAGCTTTCTTT,CAWSAGLDTEAFF
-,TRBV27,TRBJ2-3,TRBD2,TGTGCCAGCAGGGGCGAGGGAGGGAGGATCACAGATACGCAGTATTTT,CASRGEGGRITDTQYF
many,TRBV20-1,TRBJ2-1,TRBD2,TGCAGTGCTAGCGTGTTGGCTAGCGGGAAATACAATGAGCAGTTCTTC,CSASVLASGKYNEQFF
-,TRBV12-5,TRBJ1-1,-,TGTGCTAGTGGTTTGGGACAGCCCGGGACTGAAGCTTTCTTT,CASGLGQPGTEAFF
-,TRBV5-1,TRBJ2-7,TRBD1,TGCGCCAGCAGCTTGGGGGACAGGGAATTCGGCGGCGAGCAGTACTTC,CASSLGDREFGGEQYF
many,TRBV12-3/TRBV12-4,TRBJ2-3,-,TGTGCCAGCAGTTTGGGGGGCTGGGGCACAGATACGCAGTATTTT,CASSLGGWGTDTQYF
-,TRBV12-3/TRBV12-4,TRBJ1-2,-,TGTGCCAGCAGTTTATTCCCAGGGACCGTCCATGGCTACACCTTC,CASSLFPGTVHGYTF
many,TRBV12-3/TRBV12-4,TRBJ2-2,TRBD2,TGTGCCAGCAAACTAGCGGGAGTCATCGGGGAGCTGTTTTTT,CASKLAGVIGELFF
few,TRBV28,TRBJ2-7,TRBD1,TGTGCCAGCAGACCAAATCCGGGACAGGGTTCCTACGAGCAGTACTTC,CASRPNPGQGSYEQYF
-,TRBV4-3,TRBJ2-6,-,TGCGCCAGCAGCCAAGACGGTTTCTCTGGGGCCAACGTCCTGACTTTC,CASSQDGFSGANVLTF
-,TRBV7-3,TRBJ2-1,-,TGTGCCAGCAGGGGCACCGTGGAAAAGGAGCAGTTCTTC,CASRGTVEKEQFF
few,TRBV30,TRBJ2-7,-,TGTGCCTGGACTTGGGACACCCGCTCCTACGAGCAGTACTTC,CAWTWDTRSYEQYF
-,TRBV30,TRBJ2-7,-,TGTGCCTGGAGTGTCGGCTCCTCCTACGAGCCGTACTTC,CAWSVGSSYEPYF